This TCR beta chain was retrieved from a study of blood T cell repertoires in COVID-19. Overall study: Material from acute and convalescent COVID-19 was sourced from the United States, Italy and Spain. Nucleic acid was either cDNA or gDNA, and it came from T cells, B-cell-depleted T cells, or PBMCs.

Some clones are missing from TCRdb's copy, which holds only in-frame ones; the method was immunoSEQ multiplex PCR. The sample has 90,000 to 130,000 clones; 88% are singletons. The specimen sequenced was peripheral blood. The clonotype originates from a human donor in a cohort sampled during active COVID-19.

Written as DNA, the CDR3 is TGTGCCAGCAGTTTAGCAGGGGGTGTGGGGGGCTACACCTTC. Its protein is CASSLAGGVGGYTF. The V gene is TRBV27, the J gene TRBJ1-2, with TRBD1 matching 7 bases. In germline, CDR1 is MNHEY, CDR2 SMNVEV (reference sequence). The V segment lost 2 bases and the J segment 8 bases; nucleotides outside the gene matches: 8. The CDR3 length is 14 residues.